A selection of T cell receptor beta chains follows, all from one sample in a study of patients and donors after allogeneic stem cell transplantation. TCRdb itself ran the RT-PCR reads through MiXCR, one entry per CDR3 protein. The table lists about a million distinct CDR3 sequences, more than 15% of them singletons. The sample taken for sequencing was blood, either unsorted or a sorted T cell fraction (not recorded which). These receptors came from a human donor who was either an allogeneic HSCT recipient or a stem cell or donor lymphocyte infusion donor (not recorded which). It is not recorded whose cells these are; they may come from a transplant donor. CDR3s include the opening cysteine and the closing phenylalanine or tryptophan. A D gene is named only where the DNA matches it firmly. Clone size, where shown, is once, few, many, or a class for clones that have expanded.

V gene: TRBV5-1; D gene: TRBD2; J gene: TRBJ2-7; clone size: .; CDR3 protein: CASSRTGTSPLEQYF; CDR3 DNA: TGCGCCAGCAGCAGAACCGGGACTAGCCCCTTGGAGCAGTACTTC
V gene: TRBV5-5; D gene: .; J gene: TRBJ1-1; clone size: few; CDR3 protein: CASSPSAVEAFF; CDR3 DNA: TGTGCCAGCAGCCCCTCCGCGGTTGAAGCTTTCTTT
V gene: TRBV6-5; D gene: TRBD1; J gene: TRBJ1-1; clone size: .; CDR3 protein: CASIADRAAFF; CDR3 DNA: TGTGCCAGCATCGCGGACAGGGCTGCTTTCTTT
V gene: TRBV6-5; D gene: TRBD1; J gene: TRBJ1-4; clone size: few; CDR3 protein: CASSYLQGQGAEEKLFF; CDR3 DNA: TGTGCCAGCAGCTACCTGCAAGGACAGGGGGCTGAAGAAAAACTGTTTTTT
V gene: TRBV5-1; D gene: .; J gene: TRBJ2-1; clone size: many; CDR3 protein: CASRKDRIDEQFF; CDR3 DNA: TGCGCCAGCAGAAAAGACCGTATTGATGAGCAGTTCTTC
V gene: TRBV11-2; D gene: TRBD2; J gene: TRBJ2-4; clone size: .; CDR3 protein: CASSLVGTSGKNIQYF; CDR3 DNA: TGTGCCAGCAGCTTAGTTGGGACTAGCGGTAAAAACATTCAGTACTTC
V gene: TRBV7-9; D gene: .; J gene: TRBJ1-3; clone size: .; CDR3 protein: CASSPNTGRGNTIYF; CDR3 DNA: TGTGCCAGCAGCCCCAACACAGGGCGTGGAAACACCATATATTTT
V gene: TRBV3-1; D gene: TRBD2; J gene: TRBJ2-2; clone size: few; CDR3 protein: CASSLGLALNTGELFF; CDR3 DNA: TGTGCCAGCAGTCTCGGACTAGCTTTGAACACCGGGGAGCTGTTTTTT
V gene: TRBV7-2; D gene: .; J gene: TRBJ1-5; clone size: many; CDR3 protein: CASSLWGGGNQPQHF; CDR3 DNA: TGTGCCAGCAGCTTGTGGGGAGGCGGCAATCAGCCCCAGCATTTT
V gene: TRBV10-3; D gene: TRBD2; J gene: TRBJ2-3; clone size: few; CDR3 protein: CAISEFGVAGRSGKTDTQYF; CDR3 DNA: TGTGCCATCAGTGAATTCGGGGTAGCGGGGCGGTCGGGGAAAACAGATACGCAGTATTTT
V gene: TRBV15; D gene: TRBD2; J gene: TRBJ2-3; clone size: few; CDR3 protein: CATSGGGFKTQYF; CDR3 DNA: TGTGCCACCAGCGGCGGGGGATTCAAAACGCAGTATTTT
V gene: TRBV30; D gene: TRBD1; J gene: TRBJ1-5; clone size: few; CDR3 protein: CAWSQMTGNSNQPQHF; CDR3 DNA: TGTGCCTGGAGCCAAATGACAGGGAATAGCAATCAGCCCCAGCATTTT
V gene: TRBV2; D gene: TRBD1; J gene: TRBJ1-5; clone size: once; CDR3 protein: CASSPRDRVKYSNQPQHF; CDR3 DNA: TGTGCCAGCAGCCCCCGGGACAGAGTTAAATATAGCAATCAGCCCCAGCATTTT
V gene: TRBV20-1; D gene: TRBD2; J gene: TRBJ2-7; clone size: few; CDR3 protein: CSARDWSGGPYEQYF; CDR3 DNA: TGCAGTGCTAGAGATTGGAGCGGGGGCCCCTACGAGCAGTACTTC
V gene: TRBV9; D gene: .; J gene: TRBJ2-1; clone size: few; CDR3 protein: CASSEQGVLPPYNEQFF; CDR3 DNA: TGTGCCAGCAGCGAGCAGGGCGTCCTACCACCCTACAATGAGCAGTTCTTC
V gene: TRBV6-6; D gene: .; J gene: TRBJ1-1; clone size: .; CDR3 protein: CATGTLEAFF; CDR3 DNA: TGTGCCACCGGGACATTGGAAGCTTTCTTT
V gene: TRBV4-1; D gene: .; J gene: TRBJ2-1; clone size: .; CDR3 protein: CASSPPPGLRVPNPSYNEQFF; CDR3 DNA: TGCGCCAGCAGCCCCCCGCCCGGACTCAGGGTACCAAACCCCTCCTACAATGAGCAGTTCTTC
V gene: TRBV24-1; D gene: .; J gene: TRBJ2-2; clone size: few; CDR3 protein: CATSDRSGQPNTGELFF; CDR3 DNA: TGTGCCACCAGTGATAGGTCGGGACAACCGAACACCGGGGAGCTGTTTTTT
V gene: TRBV6-1; D gene: .; J gene: TRBJ1-5; clone size: .; CDR3 protein: CASRSRVDGNQPQHF; CDR3 DNA: TGTGCCAGCAGGTCAAGAGTAGATGGCAATCAGCCCCAGCATTTT
V gene: TRBV12-3/TRBV12-4; D gene: .; J gene: TRBJ1-1; clone size: many; CDR3 protein: CASRQPGLRRTEAFF; CDR3 DNA: TGTGCCAGCAGACAACCGGGACTCAGGCGCACTGAAGCTTTCTTT
V gene: TRBV4-3; D gene: .; J gene: TRBJ2-2; clone size: few; CDR3 protein: CASSQDLGVTGELFF; CDR3 DNA: TGCGCCAGCAGCCAAGATCTAGGGGTCACCGGGGAGCTGTTTTTT
V gene: TRBV5-1; D gene: TRBD1; J gene: TRBJ2-1; clone size: few; CDR3 protein: CASSPTGTGGKAEQFF; CDR3 DNA: TGCGCCAGCAGCCCAACCGGGACAGGGGGCAAGGCTGAGCAGTTCTTC
V gene: TRBV4-2; D gene: TRBD2; J gene: TRBJ2-4; clone size: .; CDR3 protein: CASSPRTSGGFDAKNIQYF; CDR3 DNA: TGTGCCAGCAGCCCGAGGACTAGCGGGGGCTTTGATGCCAAAAACATTCAGTACTTC
V gene: TRBV4-1; D gene: .; J gene: TRBJ2-1; clone size: .; CDR3 protein: CASSRSQGYNEQFF; CDR3 DNA: TGCGCCAGCAGTCGTTCTCAGGGATACAATGAGCAGTTCTTC
V gene: TRBV27; D gene: .; J gene: TRBJ2-7; clone size: .; CDR3 protein: CASSQPLTANSYEQYF; CDR3 DNA: TGTGCCAGCAGTCAACCCTTGACTGCGAACTCCTACGAGCAGTACTTC
V gene: TRBV7-9; D gene: .; J gene: TRBJ1-1; clone size: .; CDR3 protein: CASSSMGGAHTEAFF; CDR3 DNA: TGTGCCAGCAGCTCCATGGGGGGCGCGCACACTGAAGCTTTCTTT
V gene: TRBV5-1; D gene: .; J gene: TRBJ2-5; clone size: many; CDR3 protein: CASSLHRTEQETQYF; CDR3 DNA: TGCGCCAGCAGCTTGCACAGGACCGAACAAGAGACCCAGTACTTC
V gene: TRBV15; D gene: .; J gene: TRBJ2-5; clone size: .; CDR3 protein: CATSRDLLAAIQETQYF; CDR3 DNA: TGTGCCACCAGCAGAGATCTCTTAGCGGCCATCCAAGAGACCCAGTACTTC
V gene: TRBV2; D gene: .; J gene: TRBJ1-1; clone size: .; CDR3 protein: CATRTIPEAFF; CDR3 DNA: TGTGCCACCCGGACAATCCCTGAAGCTTTCTTT
V gene: TRBV9; D gene: .; J gene: TRBJ2-5; clone size: few; CDR3 protein: CASSVDLLGGTQYF; CDR3 DNA: TGTGCCAGCAGCGTAGACCTTCTTGGGGGGACCCAGTACTTC
V gene: TRBV12-5; D gene: .; J gene: TRBJ2-1; clone size: few; CDR3 protein: CASGRGPYNEQFF; CDR3 DNA: TGTGCTAGTGGACGGGGCCCCTACAATGAGCAGTTCTTC
V gene: TRBV29-1; D gene: TRBD1; J gene: TRBJ2-2; clone size: few; CDR3 protein: CTGQGYTGELFF; CDR3 DNA: TGCACCGGACAGGGGTACACCGGGGAGCTGTTTTTT
V gene: TRBV5-1; D gene: .; J gene: TRBJ2-2; clone size: few; CDR3 protein: CASSLEGGGELFF; CDR3 DNA: TGCGCCAGCAGCTTGGAAGGGGGCGGGGAGCTGTTTTTT
V gene: TRBV20-1; D gene: .; J gene: TRBJ2-5; clone size: few; CDR3 protein: CSALPGWETQYF; CDR3 DNA: TGCAGTGCCCTCCCCGGGTGGGAGACCCAGTACTTC
V gene: TRBV28; D gene: TRBD2; J gene: TRBJ2-3; clone size: .; CDR3 protein: CASSLAQLAGVDTQYF; CDR3 DNA: TGTGCCAGCAGCCTCGCCCAGCTAGCGGGAGTGGATACGCAGTATTTT
V gene: TRBV4-2; D gene: .; J gene: TRBJ2-6; clone size: .; CDR3 protein: CASTLGPGNSGANVLTF; CDR3 DNA: TGTGCCAGCACCCTCGGGCCAGGGAACTCTGGGGCCAACGTCCTGACTTTC
V gene: TRBV3-1; D gene: .; J gene: TRBJ1-1; clone size: .; CDR3 protein: CASSQRILDTEAFF; CDR3 DNA: TGTGCCAGCAGCCAACGGATCTTAGACACTGAAGCTTTCTTT
V gene: TRBV24-1; D gene: TRBD1; J gene: TRBJ1-5; clone size: few; CDR3 protein: CATGGTGGNQPQHF; CDR3 DNA: TGTGCCACCGGAGGGACAGGGGGGAATCAGCCCCAGCATTTT
V gene: TRBV5-4; D gene: .; J gene: TRBJ2-1; clone size: few; CDR3 protein: CASSLPLAVEYNEQFF; CDR3 DNA: TGTGCCAGCAGCTTGCCTTTAGCGGTCGAATACAATGAGCAGTTCTTC
V gene: TRBV12-5; D gene: TRBD2; J gene: TRBJ2-7; clone size: .; CDR3 protein: CASGYPTSGSSYEQYF; CDR3 DNA: TGTGCTAGTGGTTATCCGACTAGCGGGAGCTCCTACGAGCAGTACTTC
V gene: TRBV20-1; D gene: TRBD2; J gene: TRBJ2-1; clone size: few; CDR3 protein: CSARAGTSGRGEQFF; CDR3 DNA: TGCAGTGCTAGAGCCGGGACTAGCGGGAGAGGTGAGCAGTTCTTC
V gene: TRBV29-1; D gene: .; J gene: TRBJ2-7; clone size: few; CDR3 protein: CSVVGGPYEQYF; CDR3 DNA: TGCAGCGTTGTAGGCGGCCCCTACGAGCAGTACTTC
V gene: TRBV20-1; D gene: TRBD1; J gene: TRBJ2-4; clone size: .; CDR3 protein: CSADGGQGTPKNIQYF; CDR3 DNA: TGCAGTGCGGACGGGGGACAGGGGACGCCCAAAAACATTCAGTACTTC
V gene: TRBV20-1; D gene: .; J gene: TRBJ1-1; clone size: few; CDR3 protein: CSASQQMNTEAFF; CDR3 DNA: TGCAGTGCTAGTCAACAGATGAACACTGAAGCTTTCTTT
V gene: TRBV18; D gene: TRBD1; J gene: TRBJ1-1; clone size: .; CDR3 protein: CASSRRQGETEAFF; CDR3 DNA: TGTGCCAGCTCCCGCCGACAGGGTGAAACTGAAGCTTTCTTT
V gene: TRBV12-3/TRBV12-4; D gene: .; J gene: TRBJ2-7; clone size: .; CDR3 protein: CASSLAAGDLYEQYF; CDR3 DNA: TGTGCCAGCAGTTTAGCAGCGGGTGACCTCTACGAGCAGTACTTC
V gene: TRBV20-1; D gene: .; J gene: TRBJ2-2; clone size: .; CDR3 protein: CSQRMANTGELFF; CDR3 DNA: TGCAGTCAGCGTATGGCGAACACCGGGGAGCTGTTTTTT
V gene: TRBV5-1; D gene: .; J gene: TRBJ2-4; clone size: few; CDR3 protein: CASSSNLAKNIQYF; CDR3 DNA: TGCGCCAGCAGCTCGAATCTAGCCAAAAACATTCAGTACTTC
V gene: TRBV12-3/TRBV12-4; D gene: .; J gene: TRBJ1-1; clone size: .; CDR3 protein: CASSLDPEMNTEAFF; CDR3 DNA: TGTGCCAGCAGTTTAGATCCAGAGATGAACACTGAAGCTTTCTTT